This TCR beta chain is drawn from a study of OX40 agonist ivuxolimab in advanced cancers. About the study: The patients received agonistic anti-OX40 (CD134) antibody ivuxolimab. Antecedent anti-PD-1, anti-PD-L1 or anti-CTLA-4 therapy was permissible, with roughly 40% having received some. Study-wide results and caveats: At 0.1 to 3.0 mg/kg, CD4+ and CD8+ blood T cells expanded clonally by week 6. Low levels of normalized T-cell clonal expansion also appeared in some nonresponders.

Assay: immunoSEQ multiplex PCR; the TCRdb copy retains only in-frame clones and omits some. The sample has approximately 77,000 clones, 91% seen once. Germline lookup yields CDR1 SGHAT and CDR2 FQDESV (reference sequence). Between the trimmed V and J ends, which lost 5 bases and 1 base, there was a span of 8 bases. The CDR3 totals 13 residues. As for this clone: Its matching antigen is unknown.

The sample consisted of CD4+ or CD8+ T cells sorted from blood, taken in a trial of the OX40 agonist ivuxolimab. The TCR was taken from an adult with an advanced solid tumor such as melanoma, head and neck, liver or kidney cancer. The V call is TRBV11-1, the J call TRBJ1-1; TRBD1 is a possible D gene (6 bases). Here the CDR3 reads CASSAQGNTEAFF. CDR3 sequence (DNA): TGTGCCAGCAGCGCACAGGGGAACACTGAAGCTTTCTTT.